The clone carrying this TCR beta chain was picked up a small number of times. This entry comes from a study of blood T cells in healthy people across ages. This CDR3 region has 13 residues. Germline V lookup: CDR1 SGHAT, CDR2 FQNNGV. The V gene lost 5 bases and the J gene lost 3 bases, with 11 bases spanning the gap. The second PCR ran about 6 to 12 cycles with a sample-barcoded 5' primer and J-beta primers. Each sample provided no less than 2.5 million CDR3-containing paired-end reads. TCRdb analysed the 5' RACE reads with MiXCR anew, one entry per CDR3 protein. The sample holds fewer than 800,000 distinct CDR3 sequences, around 25% seen once. These data also formed part of another study, on T cells of mothers and their children.

Sequencing used blood. This chain joins TRBV11-2 and TRBJ2-7, with D possibly being TRBD2 (5 bases). The TCR comes from a boy younger than 18 in good health. The CDR3: CASSPSSFYEQYF. The CDR3 bases are TGTGCCAGCAGCCCTAGCTCTTTCTACGAGCAGTACTTC.